The rows below give T cell receptor beta chains drawn from one sample of a study of cytomegalovirus exposure and HLA in healthy donors. Data came from immunoSEQ multiplex PCR; TCRdb stores just in-frame clones and leaves some out. Of roughly 130,000 clones detected, roughly 83% appear once; the ten largest clones hold approximately 2.8%. Source material: PBMCs. The receptors shown here come from a female donor in good health and CMV-seronegative. The CDR3 runs from the conserved cysteine through the conserved F or W. Each record gives: CDR3 length, D gene, V gene, CDR3 protein. A D gene is named only where the DNA matches it firmly.

12,NA,TRBV19,CASSASGTEAFF
13,NA,TRBV21-1,CASTAGTGIEQYF
13,NA,TRBV7-9,CASRRGGNQPQHF
14,NA,TRBV5-6,CASSFWTAYEKLFF
17,TRBD2,TRBV11-2,CASSLGPSGVGTDTQYF
14,NA,TRBV27,CASRRGGLLTEAFF
14,NA,TRBV27,CASSLSRRNYGYTF
15,NA,TRBV5-4,CASSLERGRAYEQYF
17,TRBD1,TRBV28,CARSGTGGLDGNQPQHF
16,TRBD2,TRBV18,CASSISSGGPPNEQFF